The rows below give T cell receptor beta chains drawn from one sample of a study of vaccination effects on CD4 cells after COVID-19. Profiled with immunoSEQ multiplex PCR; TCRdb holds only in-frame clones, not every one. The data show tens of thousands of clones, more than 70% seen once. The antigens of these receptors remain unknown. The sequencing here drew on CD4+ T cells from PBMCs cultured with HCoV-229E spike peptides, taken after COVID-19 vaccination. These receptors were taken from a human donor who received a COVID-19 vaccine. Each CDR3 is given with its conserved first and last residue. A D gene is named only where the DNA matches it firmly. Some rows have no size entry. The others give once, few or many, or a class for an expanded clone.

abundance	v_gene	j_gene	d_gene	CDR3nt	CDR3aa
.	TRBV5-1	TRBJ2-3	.	TGCGCCAGCAGCTTGATGGCTAGCGACACAGATACGCAGTATTTT	CASSLMASDTDTQYF
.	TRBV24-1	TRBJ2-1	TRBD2	TGTGCCACCAGTGAAGATCCGGGACTAGCGGGGCACAATGAGCAGTTCTTC	CATSEDPGLAGHNEQFF
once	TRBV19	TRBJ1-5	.	TGTGCCAGTAGAGGGGTTGATCAGCCCCAGCATTTT	CASRGVDQPQHF
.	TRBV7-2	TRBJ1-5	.	TGTGCCAGCAGCTTAGCCGGACAGCCCCAGCATTTT	CASSLAGQPQHF
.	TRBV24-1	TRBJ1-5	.	TGTGCCACCAGTGATCCCCCCGGGCCCCAGCATTTT	CATSDPPGPQHF
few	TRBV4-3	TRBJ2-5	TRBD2	TGCGCCAGCAGCCAAGATTCTAGGACTAGCGGGGAGACCCAGTACTTC	CASSQDSRTSGETQYF
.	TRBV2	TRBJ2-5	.	TGTGCCAGCACGTGGCAGGGGGGAGAGACCCAGTACTTC	CASTWQGGETQYF
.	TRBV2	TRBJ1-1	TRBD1	TGTGCCAGCGCTAGGGACAGGGAGATAAACACTGAAGCTTTCTTT	CASARDREINTEAFF
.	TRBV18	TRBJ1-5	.	TGTGCCAGCTCACCGAGGACGAGGGGGTCTCAGCCCCAGCATTTT	CASSPRTRGSQPQHF
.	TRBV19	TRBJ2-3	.	TGTGCCAGTAGCGGACAGACCACAGATACGCAGTATTTT	CASSGQTTDTQYF
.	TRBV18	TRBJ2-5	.	TGTGCCAGCTCACCACTTCGTGGGGGGGCCGGAGAGACCCAGTACTTC	CASSPLRGGAGETQYF
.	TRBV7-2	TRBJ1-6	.	TGTGCCAGCAGCTTCTCCGGACCCCTTAGCTCGGCCCTCCACTTT	CASSFSGPLSSALHF
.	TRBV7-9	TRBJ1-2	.	TGTGCCAGCAGCTCCTCAGGGGCGATTGGCTATGGCTACACCTTC	CASSSSGAIGYGYTF
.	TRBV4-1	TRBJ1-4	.	TGCGCCAGCAGCCAAGATCTGGGGGCCACTACTAATGAAAAACTGTTTTTT	CASSQDLGATTNEKLFF
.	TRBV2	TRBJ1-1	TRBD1	TGTGCCAACAAACAGGGGGCAGGGAACACTGAAGCTTTCTTT	CANKQGAGNTEAFF
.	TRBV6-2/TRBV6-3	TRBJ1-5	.	TGTGCCAGCAGTTACGCCGGGGTTCGCAATCAGCCCCAGCATTTT	CASSYAGVRNQPQHF
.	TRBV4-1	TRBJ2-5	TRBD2	TGCGCCAGCAGCCCCGGGACTAGCGGGGGATGGGAGACCCAGTACTTC	CASSPGTSGGWETQYF
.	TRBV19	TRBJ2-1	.	TGTGCCAGTAGTATAGGTGGACAGAAAGAGCAGTTCTTC	CASSIGGQKEQFF
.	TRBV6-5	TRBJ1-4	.	TGTGCCAGCAGTTACAGGCTCACGGCAAGTGAAAAACTGTTTTTT	CASSYRLTASEKLFF
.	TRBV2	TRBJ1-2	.	TGTGCCAGCAGTGATAGTCGTGGCTACACCTTC	CASSDSRGYTF
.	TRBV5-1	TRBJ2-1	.	TGCGCCAGCAGCTCCCGGGGGGCTTCCTACAATGAGCAGTTCTTC	CASSSRGASYNEQFF
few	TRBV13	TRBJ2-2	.	TGTGCCAGCAGCCCGCGCCCTGGGGCGAACACCGGGGAGCTGTTTTTT	CASSPRPGANTGELFF
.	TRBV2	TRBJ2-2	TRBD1	TGTGCCAGCGAAATCCACAGGGGCACCGGGGAGCTGTTTTTT	CASEIHRGTGELFF
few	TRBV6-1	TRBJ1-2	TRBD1	TGTGCCAGCAGTGAGAGACAGGGGACTACCTATGGCTACACCTTC	CASSERQGTTYGYTF
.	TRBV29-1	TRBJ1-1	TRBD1	TGCAGCCCCTACCAGGGGGCGGGAGCTTTCTTT	CSPYQGAGAFF
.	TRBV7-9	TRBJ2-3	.	TGTGCCAGCACCTCTATAACAGATACGCAGTATTTT	CASTSITDTQYF
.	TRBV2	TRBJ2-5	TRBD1	TGTGCCACCAAACCCAACAGGGGGCAAGAGACCCAGTACTTC	CATKPNRGQETQYF
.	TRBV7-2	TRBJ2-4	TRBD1	TGTGCCAGCAGCTTCACAGGGGGTTCGGCCAAAAACATTCAGTACTTC	CASSFTGGSAKNIQYF
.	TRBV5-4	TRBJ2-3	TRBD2	TGTGCCAGCAGCTCCGGGACTAGCGGGGGGTTTCGCGCGCAGTATTTT	CASSSGTSGGFRAQYF
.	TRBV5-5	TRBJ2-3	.	TGTGCCAGCAGCTTGGCCGCAGGGCGCAGCACAGATACGCAGTATTTT	CASSLAAGRSTDTQYF
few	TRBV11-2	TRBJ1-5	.	TGTGCCAGCAGCCCCCAGGGTTTCGGCAATCAGCCCCAGCATTTT	CASSPQGFGNQPQHF
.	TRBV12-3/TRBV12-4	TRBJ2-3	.	TGTGCCAGCACCCCCTTGTTCCGGGATACGCAGTATTTT	CASTPLFRDTQYF
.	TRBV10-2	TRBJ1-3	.	TGCGCCAGCAGTGATCCCCGGCTGGGAAACACCATATATTTT	CASSDPRLGNTIYF
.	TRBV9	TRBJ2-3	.	TGTGCCAGCAGCGTCATCTCCCTGGGGTCCACAGATACGCAGTATTTT	CASSVISLGSTDTQYF
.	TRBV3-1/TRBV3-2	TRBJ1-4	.	TGTGCCAGCAGCCAAGGGACGATCGACCATGAAAAACTGTTTTTT	CASSQGTIDHEKLFF
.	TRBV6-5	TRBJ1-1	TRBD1	TGTGCCAGCAGCTTGACAGGGGCTGAAGCTTTCTTT	CASSLTGAEAFF
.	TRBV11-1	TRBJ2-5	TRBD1	TGTGCCAGCAGCTTTTCCGGGACAGGGGAAGAGACCCAGTACTTC	CASSFSGTGEETQYF
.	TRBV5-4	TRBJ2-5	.	TGTGCCAGCAGCCAAGAAACCGGGGTGGTGGAGACCCAGTACTTC	CASSQETGVVETQYF
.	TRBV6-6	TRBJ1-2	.	TGTGCCAGCAGTTATAATGGCTACACCTTC	CASSYNGYTF
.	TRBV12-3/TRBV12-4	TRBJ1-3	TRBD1	TGTGCCAGCAGACGACAGGGGGGAAACACCATATATTTT	CASRRQGGNTIYF
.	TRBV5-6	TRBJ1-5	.	TGTGCCAGCAGCATTAAAAATCAGCCCCAGCATTTT	CASSIKNQPQHF
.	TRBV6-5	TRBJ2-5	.	TGTGCCAGCAGTTTAGGGCCCCAAGAGACCCAGTACTTC	CASSLGPQETQYF
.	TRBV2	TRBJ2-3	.	TGTGCCAGTAGGGGACTCCAAGATACGCAGTATTTT	CASRGLQDTQYF
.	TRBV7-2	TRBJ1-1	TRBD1	TGTGCCAGCACCGAACAGGGGCGCATGAACACTGAAGCTTTCTTT	CASTEQGRMNTEAFF
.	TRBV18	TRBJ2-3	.	TGTGCCAGCTCACCACAGGGGCCCACAGATACGCAGTATTTT	CASSPQGPTDTQYF
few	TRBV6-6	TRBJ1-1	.	TGTGCCAGCAGTTACTCGATTGGTCATTCCGGGGTTTTCTTT	CASSYSIGHSGVFF
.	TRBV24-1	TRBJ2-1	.	TGTGCCACCAGTGAGGGGGCGGTTAATGAGCAGTTCTTC	CATSEGAVNEQFF
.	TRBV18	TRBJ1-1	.	TGTGCCAGCTCGCTCTCGCAGGCCAACACTGAAGCTTTCTTT	CASSLSQANTEAFF
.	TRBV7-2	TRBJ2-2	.	TGTGCCAGCAGCCCAACATTCAGCGGACCCACCGGGGAGCTGTTTTTT	CASSPTFSGPTGELFF
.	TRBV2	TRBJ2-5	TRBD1	TGTGCCAGCAGCACAGGGGTAGGAGAGACCCAGTACTTC	CASSTGVGETQYF
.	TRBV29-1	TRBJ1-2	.	TGCAGCGTTTACAGTGGGGGCTACACCTTC	CSVYSGGYTF
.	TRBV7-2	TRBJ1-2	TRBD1	TGTGCCAGCAGCTTAGGACAGGGGCTTAACTATGGCTACACCTTC	CASSLGQGLNYGYTF
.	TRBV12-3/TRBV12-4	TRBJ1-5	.	TGTGCCAGCAGTTTAACGTACGGGCAGCCCCAGCATTTT	CASSLTYGQPQHF
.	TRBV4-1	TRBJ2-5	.	TGCGCCAGCAGCGAAACTAGCATGCGGGTTAGAGAGACCCAGTACTTC	CASSETSMRVRETQYF